This is a list of T cell receptor beta chains from one sample in a study of lung T cells in sarcoidosis with Löfgren's syndrome. MiXCR, run by TCRdb on the reads, gives a single entry per CDR3 protein. The sample consists of tens of thousands of distinct CDR3 sequences, 21% of them appearing once. The sample was CD4+ T cells from PBMCs. Receptor source: a human donor with sarcoidosis (Löfgren's syndrome or another form), or a control subject (not recorded which). Each CDR3 is given with its conserved first and last residue. D genes are given only for firm matches. The size of a clone is reported for some rows only, either as once, few or many, or as a class for expanded clones.

clone size: many
J gene: TRBJ2-5
CDR3 length: 18
D gene: TRBD2
V gene: TRBV6-1
CDR3 protein: CASSEDVWGGGLRETQYF
CDR3 DNA: TGTGCCAGCAGTGAAGACGTCTGGGGGGGGGGTCTCCGAGAGACCCAGTACTTC

clone size: many
J gene: TRBJ2-5
CDR3 length: 14
D gene: TRBD1
V gene: TRBV28
CDR3 protein: CASSPGQGRETQYF
CDR3 DNA: TGTGCCAGCAGTCCCGGACAGGGCAGAGAGACCCAGTACTTC

clone size: many
J gene: TRBJ2-1
CDR3 length: 14
D gene: TRBD1
V gene: TRBV28
CDR3 protein: CASRGDRVSGEQFF
CDR3 DNA: TGTGCCAGCAGGGGGGACAGGGTTTCCGGTGAGCAGTTCTTC

clone size: few
J gene: TRBJ2-3
CDR3 length: 14
D gene: .
V gene: TRBV5-1
CDR3 protein: CASSSNTGSDTQYF
CDR3 DNA: TGCGCCAGCAGCAGCAACACCGGGTCCGATACGCAGTATTTT

clone size: few
J gene: TRBJ2-3
CDR3 length: 14
D gene: TRBD1
V gene: TRBV5-1
CDR3 protein: CASSFGQGTDTQYF
CDR3 DNA: TGCGCCAGCAGCTTTGGACAGGGCACAGATACGCAGTATTTT

clone size: .
J gene: TRBJ2-3
CDR3 length: 14
D gene: .
V gene: TRBV5-1
CDR3 protein: CASSTGLSTDTQYF
CDR3 DNA: TGCGCCAGCAGCACGGGACTTTCCACAGATACGCAGTATTTT

clone size: many
J gene: TRBJ1-1
CDR3 length: 13
D gene: TRBD1
V gene: TRBV20-1
CDR3 protein: CSADKTGDTEAFF
CDR3 DNA: TGCAGTGCTGACAAAACAGGGGACACTGAAGCTTTCTTT

clone size: .
J gene: TRBJ1-2
CDR3 length: 15
D gene: .
V gene: TRBV24-1
CDR3 protein: CATSDRSGADYGYTF
CDR3 DNA: TGTGCCACCAGTGATCGGTCAGGGGCCGACTATGGCTACACCTTC

clone size: many
J gene: TRBJ1-2
CDR3 length: 14
D gene: .
V gene: TRBV4-3
CDR3 protein: CASSQDQGSYGYTF
CDR3 DNA: TGCGCCAGCAGCCAAGATCAAGGTAGCTATGGCTACACCTTC

clone size: many
J gene: TRBJ1-1
CDR3 length: 14
D gene: TRBD1
V gene: TRBV6-2/TRBV6-3
CDR3 protein: CASSYVTGLTEAFF
CDR3 DNA: TGTGCCAGCAGTTACGTGACAGGGTTGACTGAAGCTTTCTTT

clone size: many
J gene: TRBJ2-7
CDR3 length: 15
D gene: .
V gene: TRBV4-2
CDR3 protein: CASSQDWESSYEQYF
CDR3 DNA: TGTGCCAGCAGCCAAGATTGGGAGAGCTCCTACGAGCAGTACTTC

clone size: .
J gene: TRBJ2-2
CDR3 length: 14
D gene: .
V gene: TRBV12-3/TRBV12-4
CDR3 protein: CASMGQTSTGELFF
CDR3 DNA: TGTGCCAGCATGGGGCAGACGAGCACCGGGGAGCTGTTTTTT

clone size: many
J gene: TRBJ1-5
CDR3 length: 15
D gene: TRBD1
V gene: TRBV20-1
CDR3 protein: CSARANTGGNQPQHF
CDR3 DNA: TGCAGTGCTAGAGCTAATACAGGGGGCAATCAGCCCCAGCATTTT

clone size: many
J gene: TRBJ2-2
CDR3 length: 17
D gene: TRBD2
V gene: TRBV27
CDR3 protein: CASSLSRSSGRAQELFF
CDR3 DNA: TGTGCCAGCAGTTTATCGCGATCTAGCGGGAGGGCCCAGGAGCTGTTTTTT

clone size: many
J gene: TRBJ1-1
CDR3 length: 14
D gene: .
V gene: TRBV28
CDR3 protein: CASSVTGRNTEAFF
CDR3 DNA: TGTGCCAGCAGTGTCACAGGGAGGAACACTGAAGCTTTCTTT

clone size: many
J gene: TRBJ2-6
CDR3 length: 15
D gene: .
V gene: TRBV6-2/TRBV6-3
CDR3 protein: CASTDTLTGANVLTF
CDR3 DNA: TGTGCCAGCACGGACACCCTCACTGGGGCCAACGTCCTGACTTTC

clone size: many
J gene: TRBJ1-4
CDR3 length: 14
D gene: TRBD1
V gene: TRBV2
CDR3 protein: CASTVGQGGEKLFF
CDR3 DNA: TGTGCCAGCACCGTGGGACAGGGCGGTGAAAAACTGTTTTTT

clone size: .
J gene: TRBJ2-5
CDR3 length: 15
D gene: TRBD1
V gene: TRBV27
CDR3 protein: CASSRTGSDHETQNF
CDR3 DNA: TGTGCCAGCAGTAGGACAGGGTCTGACCACGAGACCCAGAACTTC